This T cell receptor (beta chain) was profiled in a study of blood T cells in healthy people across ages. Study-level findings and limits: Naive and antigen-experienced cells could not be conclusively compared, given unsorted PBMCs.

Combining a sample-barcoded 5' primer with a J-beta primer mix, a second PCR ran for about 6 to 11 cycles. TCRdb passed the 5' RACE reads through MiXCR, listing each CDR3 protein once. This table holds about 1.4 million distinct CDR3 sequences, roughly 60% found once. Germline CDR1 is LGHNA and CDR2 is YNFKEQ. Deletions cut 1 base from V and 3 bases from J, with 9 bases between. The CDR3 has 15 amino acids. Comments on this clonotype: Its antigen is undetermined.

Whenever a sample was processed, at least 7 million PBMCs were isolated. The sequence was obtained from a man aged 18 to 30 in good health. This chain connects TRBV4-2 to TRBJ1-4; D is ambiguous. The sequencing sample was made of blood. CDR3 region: CASSQVRVANEKLFF. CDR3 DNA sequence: TGTGCCAGCAGCCAAGTTCGAGTGGCTAATGAAAAACTGTTTTTT.